This section outlines one TCR beta chain sequence together with its context. The entry originates in a study of blood T cell repertoires in COVID-19. As for the study in general: The study drew acute and convalescent COVID-19 samples from the United States, Italy and Spain. PBMCs, B-cell-depleted T cells, or T cells were the source of the cDNA or gDNA that made up the material.

The protocol was immunoSEQ multiplex PCR, while the TCRdb copy is restricted to in-frame clones and leaves out a portion. The profile shows some 200,000 clones, 70% to 85% of them singletons. V lost 4 bases and J lost 3; bases outside the gene matches: 0. This CDR3 comprises 12 residues. Germline CDR1 and CDR2: KGHSH and LQKENI. This chain uses TRBV18 with TRBJ2-7, with TRBD1 matching 7 bases. The sequenced sample consisted of peripheral blood. This receptor was obtained from a man aged 45-65 years with active or convalescent COVID-19. This CDR3 reads CASSRDSYEQYV. As DNA, the CDR3 is TGTGCCAGCTCACGGGACAGCTACGAGCAGTACGTC.